Listed below are T cell receptor beta chains from one sample, sequenced in a study of CD8 T cells in ankylosing spondylitis. TCRdb analysed the 5' RACE reads with MiXCR anew, one entry per CDR3 protein. The sample consists of some 250,000 distinct CDR3 sequences, roughly a quarter of them appearing once. Material: blood, either unsorted or a sorted T cell fraction (not recorded which). The origin of the receptors is a male donor with ankylosing spondylitis or in good health (not recorded which). CDR3s leave out the opening cysteine and the closing phenylalanine or tryptophan. The order of the fields is CDR3 length, J gene, V gene, CDR3 protein.

12 | TRBJ2-7 | TRBV18 | ASSPGRRSGEQY
11 | TRBJ2-7 | TRBV20-1 | SARPGGTYEQY
12 | TRBJ2-5 | TRBV29-1 | SVPLDGGRETQY
12 | TRBJ2-2 | TRBV20-1 | SAWDNANTGELF
15 | TRBJ2-6 | TRBV14 | ASSQVLRAGGANVLT
15 | TRBJ2-1 | TRBV12-3/TRBV12-4 | ASSLFLQRGSYNEQF
14 | TRBJ2-7 | TRBV5-1 | ASSLGPGTVNYEQY
14 | TRBJ2-7 | TRBV6-1 | ASSKSSGYGSYEQY
12 | TRBJ2-7 | TRBV20-1 | SARSATGAYEQY
11 | TRBJ1-1 | TRBV9 | ASSVLGNTEAF
13 | TRBJ2-1 | TRBV24-1 | ATRDTGGSYNEQF
13 | TRBJ2-3 | TRBV12-3/TRBV12-4 | ASSSDPGSADTQY
11 | TRBJ2-5 | TRBV20-1 | SVPGQGGETQY
11 | TRBJ2-5 | TRBV6-1 | ASRQDTKETQY
10 | TRBJ2-3 | TRBV20-1 | SAPSGAGTQY
14 | TRBJ2-1 | TRBV7-9 | ASSFPRGGQDNEQF
15 | TRBJ1-5 | TRBV20-1 | SAKNLRGLVDNQPQH
12 | TRBJ2-1 | TRBV20-1 | SARGPGGPYEQF
12 | TRBJ2-3 | TRBV12-3/TRBV12-4 | ASSIGLASDTQY
12 | TRBJ2-7 | TRBV5-1 | ASSLAQGIGEQY
10 | TRBJ2-1 | TRBV12-3/TRBV12-4 | ASSPRLDEQF
9 | TRBJ1-2 | TRBV29-1 | SAEEGHGYT
12 | TRBJ2-5 | TRBV20-1 | SARVGRRQETQY
8 | TRBJ2-7 | TRBV20-1 | SASGYEQY
13 | TRBJ2-5 | TRBV12-3/TRBV12-4 | ASSLGSGGQETQY
11 | TRBJ2-3 | TRBV20-1 | SARFQNGDTQY
10 | TRBJ1-1 | TRBV20-1 | SAKQGNTEAF
10 | TRBJ1-2 | TRBV20-1 | SASQGIYGYT
11 | TRBJ2-1 | TRBV20-1 | SASWTGPNEQF
16 | TRBJ2-2 | TRBV4-2 | ASSQDHWQGVGTGELF
10 | TRBJ1-3 | TRBV6-6 | ASSYGTGTIY
10 | TRBJ1-5 | TRBV20-1 | STEQGGQPQH
11 | TRBJ1-1 | TRBV12-3/TRBV12-4 | ASSFKVSTEAF
13 | TRBJ2-3 | TRBV4-2 | ASSQVMGSTDTQY
10 | TRBJ2-1 | TRBV10-1 | ASSGAGGRQF
14 | TRBJ2-1 | TRBV11-3 | ASSRQQGRSYNEQF
12 | TRBJ2-7 | TRBV12-3/TRBV12-4 | ASSASGGAYEQY
11 | TRBJ2-1 | TRBV20-1 | SARGDSLNEQF
14 | TRBJ2-2 | TRBV6-1 | AAHEPAGTNTGELF
13 | TRBJ2-3 | TRBV12-3/TRBV12-4 | ASSTTKVNTDTQY
13 | TRBJ2-1 | TRBV20-1 | SASGGTTTYNEQF
10 | TRBJ2-5 | TRBV14 | ASSPNAETQY
12 | TRBJ1-6 | TRBV12-3/TRBV12-4 | ASSLTRTHSPLH
14 | TRBJ2-1 | TRBV7-2 | ASSDPGTSGVDEQF
13 | TRBJ2-1 | TRBV20-1 | SAEPSVGTDNEQF
13 | TRBJ2-1 | TRBV9 | ASSVVAGSYNEQF
10 | TRBJ1-1 | TRBV18 | ASSPDRGEAF
14 | TRBJ2-5 | TRBV2 | ASTSGTGGHQETQY
11 | TRBJ2-7 | TRBV12-3/TRBV12-4 | ASSPTQGYEQY
11 | TRBJ2-2 | TRBV20-1 | SATGQASGELF
13 | TRBJ2-1 | TRBV6-1 | ASRGVGRTYNEQF
11 | TRBJ2-1 | TRBV12-1 | ASRQGNWDEQF
11 | TRBJ2-7 | TRBV6-5 | ASSYLGQGEQY
12 | TRBJ2-5 | TRBV20-1 | SATTRTGKETQY
10 | TRBJ2-3 | TRBV20-1 | SAKGAPDTQY
10 | TRBJ1-1 | TRBV20-1 | SVLGMDTEAF
12 | TRBJ2-5 | TRBV25-1 | ASSIGQLQETQY